Given below is one T cell receptor beta chain in context. Its antigen remains unknown. A multiplex PCR was run with 60 Vbeta primers and 13 Jbeta primers. Profiled with immunoSEQ multiplex PCR; TCRdb holds only in-frame clones, not every one. The table includes about 140,000 clones, roughly 80% detected once. The data derive from a study of cytomegalovirus exposure and HLA in healthy donors. Looking at the study overall: Around four fifths of 350 to 400 genotyped donors fell in the Caucasian-associated ancestry cluster.

CDR3 length: 15 residues. J lost 5 bases, V lost 4 bases, and 7 bases had no gene match. Germline V gene data show CDR1 as MDHEN and CDR2 as SYDVKM. Study-level points and caveats: In presence/absence analyses, roughly uniform sequencing depth across donors was assumed.

V usage is TRBV28 and J usage is TRBJ2-5; TRBD1 matches at 10 bases. Sequenced sample: PBMCs. The sequence was collected from a man aged 18 to 30 in good health and CMV-seropositive. The chain's CDR3 is CASSSLRTGGETQYF. The CDR3 DNA reads as TGTGCCAGCAGTTCCCTCCGGACAGGGGGGGAGACCCAGTACTTC.